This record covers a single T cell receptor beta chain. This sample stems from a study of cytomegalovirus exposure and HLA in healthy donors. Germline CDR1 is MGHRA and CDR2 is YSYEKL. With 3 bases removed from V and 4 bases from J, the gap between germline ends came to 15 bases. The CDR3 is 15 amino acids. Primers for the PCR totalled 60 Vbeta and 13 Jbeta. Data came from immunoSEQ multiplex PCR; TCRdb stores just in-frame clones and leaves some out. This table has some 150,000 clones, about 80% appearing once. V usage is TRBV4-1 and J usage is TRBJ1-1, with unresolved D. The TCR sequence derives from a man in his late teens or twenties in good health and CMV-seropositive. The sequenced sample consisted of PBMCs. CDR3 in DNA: TGCGCCAGCAGCCACGACTCCGGGTTTCGCACTGAAGCTTTCTTT. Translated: CASSHDSGFRTEAFF.